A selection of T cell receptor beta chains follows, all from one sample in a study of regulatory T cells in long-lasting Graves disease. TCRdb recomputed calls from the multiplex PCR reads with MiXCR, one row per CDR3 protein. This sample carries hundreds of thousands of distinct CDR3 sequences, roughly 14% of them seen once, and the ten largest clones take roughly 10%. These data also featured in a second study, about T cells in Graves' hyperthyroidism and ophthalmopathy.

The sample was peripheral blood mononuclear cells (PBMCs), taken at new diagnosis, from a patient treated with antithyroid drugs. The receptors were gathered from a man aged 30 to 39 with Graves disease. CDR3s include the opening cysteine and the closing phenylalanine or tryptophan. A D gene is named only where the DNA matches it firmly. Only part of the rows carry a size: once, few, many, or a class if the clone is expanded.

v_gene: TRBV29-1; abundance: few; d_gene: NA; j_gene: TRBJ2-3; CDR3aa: CSVILGLAADTQYF; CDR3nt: TGCAGCGTTATTCTCGGGCTAGCCGCAGATACGCAGTATTTT
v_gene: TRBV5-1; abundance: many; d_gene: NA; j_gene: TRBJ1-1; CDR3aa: CASSLGNRANTEAFF; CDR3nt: TGCGCCAGCAGCTTGGGAAACAGGGCGAACACTGAAGCTTTCTTT
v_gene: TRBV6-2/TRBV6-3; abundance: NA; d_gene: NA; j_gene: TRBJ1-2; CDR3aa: CASSTTLGAANYGYTF; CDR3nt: TGTGCCAGCAGCACTACCCTGGGCGCCGCTAACTATGGCTACACCTTC
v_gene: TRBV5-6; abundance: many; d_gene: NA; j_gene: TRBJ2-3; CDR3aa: CASSLGGEILLNTQYF; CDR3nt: TGTGCCAGCAGCTTGGGGGGGGAGATCCTCCTGAATACGCAGTATTTT
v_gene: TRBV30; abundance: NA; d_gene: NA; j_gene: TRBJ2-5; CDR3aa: CAYRLSGAQETQYF; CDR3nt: TGTGCCTACCGACTCAGTGGGGCACAAGAGACCCAGTACTTC
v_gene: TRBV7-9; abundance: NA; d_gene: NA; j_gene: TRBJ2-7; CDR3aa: CASSPRGSDEQYF; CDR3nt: TGTGCCAGCAGCCCACGGGGAAGCGACGAGCAGTACTTC
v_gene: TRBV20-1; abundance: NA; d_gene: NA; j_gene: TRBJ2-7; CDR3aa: CSVLGHKNEQYF; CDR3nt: TGCAGTGTCCTGGGACACAAAAACGAGCAGTACTTC
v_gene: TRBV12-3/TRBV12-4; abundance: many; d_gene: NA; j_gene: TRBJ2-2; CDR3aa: CASSPQSGTGLIANTGELFF; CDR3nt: TGTGCCAGCAGTCCACAATCGGGGACCGGACTAATCGCGAACACCGGGGAGCTGTTTTTT
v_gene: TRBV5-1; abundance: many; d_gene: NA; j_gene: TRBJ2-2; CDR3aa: CASSPGQGRELFF; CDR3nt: TGCGCCAGCAGCCCGGGCCAGGGCCGGGAGCTGTTTTTT
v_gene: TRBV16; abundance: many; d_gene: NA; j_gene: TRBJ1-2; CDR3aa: CASSQDRSAVGYTF; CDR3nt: TGTGCCAGCAGCCAAGACCGGTCCGCGGTAGGCTACACCTTC
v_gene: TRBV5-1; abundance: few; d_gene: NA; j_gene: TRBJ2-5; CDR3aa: CASSLDRRETQYF; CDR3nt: TGCGCCAGCAGCTTGGACAGGCGGGAGACCCAGTACTTC
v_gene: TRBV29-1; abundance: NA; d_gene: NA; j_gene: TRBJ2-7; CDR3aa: CSVGGGASEQYF; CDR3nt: TGCAGCGTTGGCGGTGGGGCAAGCGAGCAGTACTTC
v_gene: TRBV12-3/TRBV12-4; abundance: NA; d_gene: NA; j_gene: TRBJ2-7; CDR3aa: CASTTDGYEQYF; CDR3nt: TGTGCCAGCACTACTGACGGCTACGAGCAGTACTTC
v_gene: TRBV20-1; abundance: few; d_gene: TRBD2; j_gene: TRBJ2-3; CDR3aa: CSVAGGRAYSTDTQYF; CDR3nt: TGCAGTGTGGCCGGCGGGAGGGCCTACAGCACAGATACGCAGTATTTT
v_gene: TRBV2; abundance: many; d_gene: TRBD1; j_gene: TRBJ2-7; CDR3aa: CASRAPGQGPYEQYF; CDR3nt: TGTGCCAGCAGGGCCCCGGGACAGGGTCCCTACGAGCAGTACTTC
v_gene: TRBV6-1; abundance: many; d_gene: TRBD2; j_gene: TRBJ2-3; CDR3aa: CASKVEGGSSDTQYF; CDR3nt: TGTGCCAGCAAGGTAGAGGGCGGGAGTTCAGATACGCAGTATTTT
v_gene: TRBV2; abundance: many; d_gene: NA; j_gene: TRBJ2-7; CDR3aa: CASSERFFGAREQYF; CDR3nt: TGTGCCAGCAGTGAACGTTTTTTCGGGGCTAGGGAGCAGTACTTC
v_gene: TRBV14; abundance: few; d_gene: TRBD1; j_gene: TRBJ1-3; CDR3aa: CASSHNRGPSSGNTIYF; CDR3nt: TGTGCCAGCAGCCACAACAGGGGCCCAAGCTCTGGAAACACCATATATTTT
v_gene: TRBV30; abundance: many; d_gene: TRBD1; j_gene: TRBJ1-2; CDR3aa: CAWSGDRDDYTF; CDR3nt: TGTGCCTGGAGCGGGGACAGGGATGACTACACCTTC
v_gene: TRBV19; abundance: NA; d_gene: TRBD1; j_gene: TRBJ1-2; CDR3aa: CASKRDRVLVGYTF; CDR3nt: TGTGCCAGTAAACGGGACAGGGTTTTGGTTGGCTACACCTTC
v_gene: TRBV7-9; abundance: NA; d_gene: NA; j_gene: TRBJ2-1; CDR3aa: CASSVRPLRGRGSYNEQFF; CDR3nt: TGTGCCAGCAGCGTGAGACCCCTACGGGGACGGGGCTCCTACAATGAGCAGTTCTTC
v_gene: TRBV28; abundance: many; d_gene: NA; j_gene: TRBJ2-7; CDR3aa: CASSLPGIPYEQYF; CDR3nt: TGTGCCAGCAGTTTACCGGGAATCCCCTACGAGCAGTACTTC
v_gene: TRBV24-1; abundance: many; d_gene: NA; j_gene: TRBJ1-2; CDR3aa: CATSTEKVDDGYTF; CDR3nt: TGTGCCACCAGTACCGAGAAGGTCGATGATGGCTACACCTTC
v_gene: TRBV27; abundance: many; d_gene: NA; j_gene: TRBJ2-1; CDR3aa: CASSLSGLSEQFF; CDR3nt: TGTGCCAGCAGTTTATCGGGGTTGAGTGAGCAGTTCTTC
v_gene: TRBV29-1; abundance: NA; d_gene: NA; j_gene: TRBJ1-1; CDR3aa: CSVEKGEAFF; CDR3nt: TGCAGCGTTGAAAAGGGGGAAGCTTTCTTT
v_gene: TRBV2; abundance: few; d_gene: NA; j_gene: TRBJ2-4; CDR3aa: CASSDRSLAKNIQYF; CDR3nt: TGTGCCAGCAGTGACAGGAGTCTAGCCAAAAACATTCAGTACTTC
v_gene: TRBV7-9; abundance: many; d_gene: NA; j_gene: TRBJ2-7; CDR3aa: CASSSRTVNYEQYF; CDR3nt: TGTGCCAGCAGCTCACGGACAGTAAATTACGAGCAGTACTTC
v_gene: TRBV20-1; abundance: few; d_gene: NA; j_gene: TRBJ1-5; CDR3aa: CSARPRAANSGWDQPQHF; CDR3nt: TGCAGTGCTAGGCCTAGGGCTGCAAACAGTGGGTGGGATCAGCCCCAGCATTTT
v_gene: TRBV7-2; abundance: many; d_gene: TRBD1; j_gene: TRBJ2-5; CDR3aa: CASSRWDSEETQYF; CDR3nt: TGTGCCAGCAGCCGGTGGGACAGCGAAGAGACCCAGTACTTC
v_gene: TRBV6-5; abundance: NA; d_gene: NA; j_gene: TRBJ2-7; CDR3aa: CASSYSGGEYF; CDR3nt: TGTGCCAGCAGTTACTCGGGCGGGGAGTACTTC
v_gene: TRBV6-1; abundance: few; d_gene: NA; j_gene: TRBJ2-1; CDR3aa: CASILGRSGSGEQFF; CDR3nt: TGTGCCAGCATTCTGGGACGGTCCGGTAGTGGTGAGCAGTTCTTC